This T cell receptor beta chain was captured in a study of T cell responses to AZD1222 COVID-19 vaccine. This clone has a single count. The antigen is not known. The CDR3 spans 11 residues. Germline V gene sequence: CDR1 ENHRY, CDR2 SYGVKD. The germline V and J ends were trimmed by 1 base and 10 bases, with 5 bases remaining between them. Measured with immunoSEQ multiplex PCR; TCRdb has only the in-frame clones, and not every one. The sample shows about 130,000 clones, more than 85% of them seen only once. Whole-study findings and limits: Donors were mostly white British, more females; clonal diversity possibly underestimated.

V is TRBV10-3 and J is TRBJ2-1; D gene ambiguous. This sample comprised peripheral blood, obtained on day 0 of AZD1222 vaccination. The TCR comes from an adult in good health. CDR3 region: CAISEFGEQFF. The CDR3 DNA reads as TGTGCCATCAGTGAGTTTGGGGAGCAGTTCTTC.